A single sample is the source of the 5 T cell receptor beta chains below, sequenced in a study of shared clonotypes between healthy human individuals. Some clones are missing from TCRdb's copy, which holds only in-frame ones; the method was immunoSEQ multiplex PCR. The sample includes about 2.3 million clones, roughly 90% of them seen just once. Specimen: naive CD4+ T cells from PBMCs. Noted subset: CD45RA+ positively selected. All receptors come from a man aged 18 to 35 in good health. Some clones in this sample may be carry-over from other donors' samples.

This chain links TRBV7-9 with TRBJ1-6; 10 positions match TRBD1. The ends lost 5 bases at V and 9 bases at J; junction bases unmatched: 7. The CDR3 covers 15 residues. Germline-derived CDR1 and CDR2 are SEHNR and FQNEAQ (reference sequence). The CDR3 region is CASSQLGTGVSPLHF. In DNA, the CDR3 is TGTGCCAGCAGCCAACTCGGGACAGGGGTTTCACCCCTCCACTTT.

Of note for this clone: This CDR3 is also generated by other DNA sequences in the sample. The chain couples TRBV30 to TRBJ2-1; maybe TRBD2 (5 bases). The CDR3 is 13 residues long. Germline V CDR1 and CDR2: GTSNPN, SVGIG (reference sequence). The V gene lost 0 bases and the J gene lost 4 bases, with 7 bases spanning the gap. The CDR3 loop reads CAWSVGSYNEQFF. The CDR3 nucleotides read TGTGCCTGGAGTGTAGGGAGTTACAATGAGCAGTTCTTC.

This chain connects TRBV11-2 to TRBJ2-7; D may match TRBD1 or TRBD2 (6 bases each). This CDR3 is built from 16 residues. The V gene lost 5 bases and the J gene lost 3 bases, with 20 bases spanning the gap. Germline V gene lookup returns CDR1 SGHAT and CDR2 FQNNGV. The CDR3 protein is CASSPPPGAVLYEQYF. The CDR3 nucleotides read TGTGCCAGCAGCCCCCCCCCGGGGGCGGTTCTCTACGAGCAGTACTTC.

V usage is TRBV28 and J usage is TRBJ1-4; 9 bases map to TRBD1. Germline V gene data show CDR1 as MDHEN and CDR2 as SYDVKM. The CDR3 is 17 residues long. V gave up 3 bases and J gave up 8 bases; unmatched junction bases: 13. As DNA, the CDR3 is TGTGCCAGCAGTTTCTCCGGGTTGGGACAGGGAGGCGAAAAACTGTTTTTT. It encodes CASSFSGLGQGGEKLFF.

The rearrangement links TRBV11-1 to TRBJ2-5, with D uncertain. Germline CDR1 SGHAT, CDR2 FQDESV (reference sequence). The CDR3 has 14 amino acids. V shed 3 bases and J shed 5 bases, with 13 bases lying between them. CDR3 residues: CASSFGVVPETQYF. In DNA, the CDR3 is TGTGCCAGCAGCTTTGGGGTAGTTCCTGAGACCCAGTACTTC.